This record concerns one TCR beta chain sequence. This may come from a read error, since a much larger clone is one base off. The sample comes from a study of metastatic and nonmetastatic thyroid tumors. TCRdb re-called clones from the PCR reads using MiXCR. The data show about 18,000 clones, around 28% seen once. V was pared by 4 bases and J by 7 bases, with 11 bases between. The CDR3 extends over 13 amino acids. Germline V CDR1 and CDR2: SGHDT, YYEEEE. Before thyroid surgery, none of the patients had received any treatment. The genes are TRBV5-6 and TRBJ1-4; no firm D call. The sequence was collected from a female donor with papillary thyroid cancer or a benign thyroid nodule (not recorded which). Some clones in this sample may be carry-over from other donors' samples. The source material was tumor tissue. This chain's CDR3 is CASSRMESEKLFF. DNA of the CDR3: TGTGCCAGCAGCCGGATGGAAAGTGAAAAACTGTTTTTT.